These 2 T cell receptor beta chains share one sample of origin, sequenced in a study of blood T cell repertoires in COVID-19. TCRdb's copy holds only in-frame clones and misses some; the assay was immunoSEQ multiplex PCR. The sample holds approximately 200,000 clones; 88% are singletons and the top ten take under 2.5%. Sequenced sample: peripheral blood. The receptors come from a man in his 70s with active or convalescent COVID-19.

This chain joins TRBV15 and TRBJ1-2; 7 nucleotides align to TRBD1. This CDR3 region has 15 residues. Trimming removed 1 base from V and 8 bases from J; junction bases left unmatched: 10. CDR1 LNHNV and CDR2 YYDKDF come from the germline V gene (reference sequence). CDR3 protein: CATSRGSGTERGYTF. The DNA of the CDR3 is TGTGCCACCAGCAGAGGGTCCGGGACAGAAAGGGGCTACACCTTC.

The rearrangement joins TRBV10-3 to TRBJ2-3, with TRBD2 matching over 12 bases. The J segment lost 6 bases and the V segment lost 6 bases, leaving 4 bases of the junction unmatched. CDR3 length: 14 residues. CDR1 and CDR2 (germline): ENHRY, SYGVKD. The CDR3 region is CAISEGLAGDTQYF. CDR3 sequence (DNA): TGTGCCATCAGCGAAGGACTAGCGGGGGATACGCAGTATTTT.